This record looks at one TCR beta chain sequence and its context. Its antigen is unidentified. This sample's time point: patch test 1, 2 weeks after DPC sensitization. As to treatment: therapeutic diphenylcyclopropenone sensitization with weekly scalp DPC. The data were obtained in a study of human T cells and chemical hapten exposure. Study findings and constraints: Significantly more large CDR3 similarity clusters were formed by expanded TCRs than by controls. DPC sensitization left the count of TCRs above 1 in 1000 unchanged.

In TCRdb, the RACE reads were re-called with MiXCR into one record per CDR3 protein. The sample yields fewer than 500,000 distinct CDR3 sequences, 4.8% seen once. This CDR3 has 13 amino acids. The V end lost 6 bases, the J end lost 5 bases, and 11 bases lay between the germline ends. Germline loops: CDR1 KGHSH, CDR2 LQKENI. The chain recombines TRBV18 with TRBJ1-3; D not certain. The clonotype was recovered from a woman aged 45-65 years with alopecia areata. Some clones in this sample may be carry-over from other donors' samples. Material: whole blood, obtained in connection with sensitization to the hapten diphenylcyclopropenone (DPC). DNA for the CDR3: TGTGCCAGCTCGTTGGACGGCCGAAACACCATATATTTT. It encodes CASSLDGRNTIYF.